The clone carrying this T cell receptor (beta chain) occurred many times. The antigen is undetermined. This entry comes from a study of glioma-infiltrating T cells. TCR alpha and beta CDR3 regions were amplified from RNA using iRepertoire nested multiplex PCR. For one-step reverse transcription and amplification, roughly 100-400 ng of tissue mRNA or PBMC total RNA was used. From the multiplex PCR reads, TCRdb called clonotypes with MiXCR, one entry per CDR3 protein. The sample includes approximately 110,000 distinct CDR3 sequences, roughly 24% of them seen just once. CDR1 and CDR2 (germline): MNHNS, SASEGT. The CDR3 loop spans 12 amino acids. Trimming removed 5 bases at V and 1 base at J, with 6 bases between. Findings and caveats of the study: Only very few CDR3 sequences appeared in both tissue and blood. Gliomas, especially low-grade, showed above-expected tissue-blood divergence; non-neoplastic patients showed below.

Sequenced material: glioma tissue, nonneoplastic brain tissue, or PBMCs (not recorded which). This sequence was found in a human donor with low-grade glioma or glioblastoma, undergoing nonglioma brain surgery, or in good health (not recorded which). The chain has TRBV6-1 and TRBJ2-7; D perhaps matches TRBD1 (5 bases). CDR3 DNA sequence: TGTGCCAGCAGTAGACAGTCCTACGAGCAGTACTTC. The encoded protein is CASSRQSYEQYF.